The T cell receptor beta chain described here comes from a study of CXCR3-negative and CXCR3-positive naive CD8 T cells. Study-wide results and limits: Greater hydrophobicity was found in TRB CDR3s of CXCR3-positive naive cells than of CXCR3-negative naive cells.

Carrying UMI labels, the TRB cDNA libraries were prepared through 5' RACE. From its re-call of the 5' RACE reads, TCRdb lists each CDR3 protein once, without DNA. The specimen's table records 150,000 to 170,000 distinct CDR3 sequences. About this clonotype itself: The antigen is not known.

The germline V gene encodes CDR1 LNHDA and CDR2 SQIVND (reference sequence). This CDR3 is 13 amino acids long. The chain combines TRBV19 with TRBJ2-1; as DNA is missing, the TRBD1 call by TCRdb cannot be tested. The source material was naive CXCR3+ CD8+ T cells from blood. The subset here: CD45RO-CCR7+CD27+CD95- naive CD8+ T cells expressing CXCR3 (TNR3+). The sequence was obtained from a human donor in good health. Some clones in this sample may be carry-over from other donors' samples. The CDR3 here is CASSIPGANEQFF.